A selection of T cell receptor beta chains follows, all from one sample in a study of OX40 agonist ivuxolimab in advanced cancers. This table comes from immunoSEQ multiplex PCR, and its TCRdb copy is limited to in-frame clones, with some not included. The sample records about 73,000 clones, over 75% being singletons. The starting material was CD4+ or CD8+ T cells sorted from blood, obtained in a trial of the OX40 agonist ivuxolimab. These receptors were taken from an adult with an advanced solid tumor such as melanoma, head and neck, liver or kidney cancer. CDR3s include the opening cysteine and the closing phenylalanine or tryptophan. The order of the fields is J gene, D gene, V gene, clone size, CDR3 DNA, CDR3 protein. D genes are given only for firm matches. The size of a clone is reported for some rows only, either as once, few or many, or as a class for expanded clones.

>TRBJ2-7|TRBD2|TRBV19|.
TGTGCCAGTAGTATGGTCGGCGGGAGTAGATACGAGCAGTACTTC
CASSMVGGSRYEQYF
>TRBJ2-1|TRBD1|TRBV7-3|.
TGTGCCAGCAGCCCGACAGGGGTCTACAATGAGCAGTTCTTC
CASSPTGVYNEQFF
>TRBJ1-5|.|TRBV7-6|.
TGTGCCAGCAGCCCCCGGGGTCCAGGGGAGCCCCAGCATTTT
CASSPRGPGEPQHF
>TRBJ1-1|.|TRBV5-4|.
TGTGCCAGCAGCTTGCGGTTCCCGAACACTGAAGCTTTCTTT
CASSLRFPNTEAFF
>TRBJ2-7|.|TRBV19|.
TGTGCCAGGCCCCCGGGTCTTGTCGAGCAGTACTTC
CARPPGLVEQYF
>TRBJ2-3|.|TRBV30|.
TGTGCCTGGAGTGTAGGGCAGGGAGTGCCAGATACGCAGTATTTT
CAWSVGQGVPDTQYF
>TRBJ1-4|.|TRBV18|.
TGTGCCAGCACGACAACAACTAATGAAAAACTGTTTTTT
CASTTTTNEKLFF
>TRBJ2-2|.|TRBV7-3|.
TGTGCCAGCAGCTTAAGGGCCCGCGGCACCGGGGAGCTGTTTTTT
CASSLRARGTGELFF
>TRBJ2-5|.|TRBV4-3|.
TGCGCCAGCAGCCGAGTTTCCAGAGAGACCCAGTACTTC
CASSRVSRETQYF
>TRBJ2-4|.|TRBV30|once
TGTGCCGGCTCATCGGGGGCCAAAAACATTCAGTACTTC
CAGSSGAKNIQYF
>TRBJ1-2|.|TRBV19|.
TGTGCCAGTAGTACTCGGCCAAAAGGGGGCTACACCTTC
CASSTRPKGGYTF
>TRBJ2-5|.|TRBV28|few
TGTGCCAGCAGTTTACCAGGGTACCACCAAGAGACCCAGTACTTC
CASSLPGYHQETQYF
>TRBJ1-5|.|TRBV30|.
TGTGCCTGGAGCAACAACAATAGCAATCAGCCCCAGCATTTT
CAWSNNNSNQPQHF
>TRBJ2-2|TRBD1|TRBV5-6|.
TGTGCCAGCAGCACGTGGACAGGGCGCACCGGGGAGCTGTTTTTT
CASSTWTGRTGELFF
>TRBJ2-3|.|TRBV7-9|.
TGTGCCAGCAGCCCCCTGGGGGATACGCAGTATTTT
CASSPLGDTQYF
>TRBJ2-2|.|TRBV5-1|.
TGCGCCAGCAGCCCAGACAGGATCGGGGAGCTGTTTTTT
CASSPDRIGELFF
>TRBJ2-3|.|TRBV19|.
TGTGCCAGTAGTAACCAGCGGACAAGCACAGATACGCAGTATTTT
CASSNQRTSTDTQYF
>TRBJ1-3|.|TRBV7-2|.
TGTGCCAGCAGCCAACAGAGATCTGGAAACACCATATATTTT
CASSQQRSGNTIYF
>TRBJ1-5|.|TRBV21-1|.
TGTGCCAGGGACAGGGACGATAGCAATCAGCCCCAGCATTTT
CARDRDDSNQPQHF
>TRBJ2-1|.|TRBV5-1|.
TGCGCCAGCAGCCGGGAGACCTACAATGAGCAGTTCTTC
CASSRETYNEQFF
>TRBJ1-4|.|TRBV18|.
TGTGCCAGCTCAGGGGCTTCTAATGAAAAACTGTTTTTT
CASSGASNEKLFF
>TRBJ1-3|.|TRBV9|.
TGTGCCAGCAGCGCCCGACAGTTCATGTCTGGAAACACCATATATTTT
CASSARQFMSGNTIYF
>TRBJ2-3|TRBD2|TRBV11-3|.
TGTGCCAGCAGCGGGGGACAGACTAGCGGAAGCACAGATACGCAGTATTTT
CASSGGQTSGSTDTQYF
>TRBJ2-1|.|TRBV9|.
TGTGCCAGCAGCCCCCGAGGAGACCCATTGGACAATGAGCAGTTCTTC
CASSPRGDPLDNEQFF
>TRBJ2-3|TRBD2|TRBV4-2|.
TGTGCCAGCAGCCAAGAAGCGGGAATGGGTACAGATACGCAGTATTTT
CASSQEAGMGTDTQYF
>TRBJ2-1|.|TRBV6-1|.
TGTGCCAGCATCGAACGGGGGATGACATACAATGAGCAGTTCTTC
CASIERGMTYNEQFF
>TRBJ2-1|.|TRBV5-8|.
TGTGCCAGCAGCTTTTCGGGCGGACGTTCCTACAATGAGCAGTTCTTC
CASSFSGGRSYNEQFF
>TRBJ2-7|.|TRBV7-2|.
TGTGCCAGCAGCATCACTCCGGACGTTCACCTGGCTCCATACGAGCAGTACTTC
CASSITPDVHLAPYEQYF